The T cell receptor (beta chain) described here comes from a study of T cells in Graves' hyperthyroidism and ophthalmopathy. In germline, CDR1 is MNHEY, CDR2 SVGEGT. This CDR3 spans 19 amino acids. The V gene end was trimmed by 0 bases and the J gene end by 3 bases; junction bases not matched to a gene: 17. Diagnosis of hyperthyroidism was new in patients aged 18 to 65, and its duration was under 2 months. Isolation of PBMCs was performed on 10 ml fresh peripheral blood. This clonotype was picked up a small number of times. Researchers amplified the TCR beta CDR3 regions from RNA transcripts. In the first-round RT-PCR of the TCR CDR3, the HTBI primer set was used. TCRdb independently ran MiXCR on the multiplex PCR reads; one entry per CDR3 protein. The sample has approximately 480,000 distinct CDR3 sequences; around 21% are singletons.

This clonotype was obtained from a man aged 18 to 30 with Graves' hyperthyroidism. The chain couples TRBV6-2 or TRBV6-3 to TRBJ2-7, with TRBD1 identical over 7 bases. Sequences were obtained from blood. The CDR3 DNA follows: TGTGCCAGCAGTTACTCCAGCGTCCCGGGACAGTCCCGATACTACGAGCAGTACTTC. Protein: CASSYSSVPGQSRYYEQYF.